These T cell receptor beta chains were read from a single sample in a study of T-cell memory formation after mild COVID-19. MiXCR, run by TCRdb on the 5' RACE reads, gives a single entry per CDR3 protein. The data hold some 180,000 distinct CDR3 sequences, with approximately 17% observed a single time. The sequenced material came from PBMCs or a T cell subset sorted from them (not recorded which). The receptors were sampled from a young man who had mild COVID-19 (a few samples of this study predate the infection). Cell type and time point are not known. Both conserved end residues are part of each CDR3. D genes are given only for firm matches. Only some rows state a clone size, as once, few, many or a class for expanded clones.

D gene,J gene,V gene,clone size,CDR3 protein,CDR3 DNA
TRBD2,TRBJ2-1,TRBV11-2,few,CASSPLAGGRHEQFF,TGTGCCAGCAGTCCACTAGCGGGGGGCCGACATGAGCAGTTCTTC
TRBD2,TRBJ2-1,TRBV5-1,NA,CASSTPSGGAYNEQFF,TGCGCCAGCAGCACCCCAAGCGGGGGGGCCTACAATGAGCAGTTCTTC
NA,TRBJ1-2,TRBV5-6,many,CASSFEANYGYTF,TGTGCCAGCAGCTTCGAAGCTAACTATGGCTACACCTTC
TRBD1,TRBJ1-1,TRBV7-3,NA,CASSPDPHRGNTEAFF,TGTGCCAGCAGCCCCGATCCACACAGGGGAAACACTGAAGCTTTCTTT
NA,TRBJ2-1,TRBV20-1,NA,CSASPGVGNNEQFF,TGCAGTGCTAGCCCGGGGGTGGGGAACAATGAGCAGTTCTTC
NA,TRBJ1-1,TRBV5-1,few,CASSPVDATEAFF,TGCGCCAGCAGCCCGGTGGACGCTACTGAAGCTTTCTTT
NA,TRBJ2-7,TRBV12-3/TRBV12-4,NA,CASSLVGTYYEQYF,TGTGCCAGCAGTTTAGTTGGGACATACTACGAGCAGTACTTC
NA,TRBJ2-5,TRBV6-2/TRBV6-3,NA,CASSYSGTSGTQYF,TGTGCCAGCAGTTACTCAGGGACTTCTGGGACCCAGTACTTC
NA,TRBJ1-5,TRBV5-1,NA,CASSPGSGNQPQHF,TGCGCCAGCAGCCCGGGGTCAGGCAATCAGCCCCAGCATTTT
TRBD1,TRBJ2-3,TRBV5-1,few,CASSLVGDRYTDTQYF,TGCGCCAGCAGCTTGGTAGGGGACAGGTACACAGATACGCAGTATTTT
NA,TRBJ2-5,TRBV7-9,NA,CASSLVTSVQETQYF,TGTGCCAGCAGCTTAGTTACTTCAGTACAAGAGACCCAGTACTTC
TRBD1,TRBJ1-3,TRBV7-9,few,CASSFQGGRSGNTIYF,TGTGCCAGCAGCTTCCAGGGGGGACGCTCTGGAAACACCATATATTTT
NA,TRBJ2-3,TRBV7-3,NA,CASIDGRSTDTQYF,TGTGCCAGCATTGACGGGCGGAGCACAGATACGCAGTATTTT
NA,TRBJ1-6,TRBV4-2,NA,CASSQEGDGRSPLHF,TGTGCCAGCAGCCAAGAGGGGGACGGACGTTCACCCCTCCACTTT
NA,TRBJ1-1,TRBV6-6,NA,CATYPRAGRRRTEAFF,TGTGCCACCTATCCCCGGGCGGGCAGGAGACGAACTGAAGCTTTCTTT
TRBD2,TRBJ2-3,TRBV12-3/TRBV12-4,few,CASTSSGVTDTQYF,TGTGCCAGCACCTCTAGCGGGGTCACAGATACGCAGTATTTT
NA,TRBJ2-3,TRBV24-1,few,CATTARTDSTDTQYF,TGTGCCACCACAGCTCGGACGGATAGCACAGATACGCAGTATTTT
NA,TRBJ2-5,TRBV5-1,few,CASSPYHQETQYF,TGCGCCAGCAGCCCGTATCACCAAGAGACCCAGTACTTC
NA,TRBJ1-1,TRBV12-3/TRBV12-4,few,CASSFTIKNTEAFF,TGTGCCAGCAGTTTTACGATTAAGAACACTGAAGCTTTCTTT
NA,TRBJ2-3,TRBV4-2,few,CASSPSGPLEDTQYF,TGTGCCAGCAGCCCTTCCGGGCCCTTGGAAGATACGCAGTATTTT
TRBD2,TRBJ2-1,TRBV5-6,few,CASSLGLATYNEQFF,TGTGCCAGCAGCTTGGGACTAGCGACCTACAATGAGCAGTTCTTC
TRBD2,TRBJ2-3,TRBV5-4,NA,CASRPSGGASDTQYF,TGTGCCAGCAGACCTAGCGGGGGGGCAAGTGATACGCAGTATTTT
NA,TRBJ2-7,TRBV2,few,CASSEARAIEYF,TGTGCCAGCAGTGAAGCTCGGGCTATTGAGTACTTC
NA,TRBJ2-3,TRBV7-6,NA,CASSPTSPYPSTDTQYF,TGTGCCAGCAGCCCTACTAGTCCTTACCCTAGCACAGATACGCAGTATTTT
NA,TRBJ2-5,TRBV24-1,few,CATSDSGVVVETQYF,TGTGCCACCAGTGATTCGGGGGTCGTGGTAGAGACCCAGTACTTC
NA,TRBJ1-2,TRBV20-1,many,CSAVRVDINGYTF,TGCAGTGCTGTCAGGGTTGACATTAATGGCTACACCTTC
TRBD1,TRBJ1-1,TRBV18,few,CASSQQGGMNTEAFF,TGTGCCAGCTCACAACAGGGGGGAATGAACACTGAAGCTTTCTTT
TRBD1,TRBJ2-1,TRBV20-1,few,CSASSGQGSYNEQFF,TGCAGTGCTAGCTCGGGACAGGGTTCATACAATGAGCAGTTCTTC
NA,TRBJ1-1,TRBV20-1,NA,CSANPAEANTEAFF,TGCAGTGCAAACCCGGCCGAGGCTAACACTGAAGCTTTCTTT
NA,TRBJ1-1,TRBV9,NA,CASSPRTESTEAFF,TGTGCCAGCAGCCCTCGGACTGAGAGCACTGAAGCTTTCTTT
NA,TRBJ1-5,TRBV29-1,few,CSVTVGGPFNQPQHF,TGCAGCGTTACCGTCGGGGGGCCCTTTAATCAGCCCCAGCATTTT
NA,TRBJ1-6,TRBV7-9,NA,CASSRELNNSPLHF,TGTGCCAGCAGCCGAGAACTCAATAATTCACCCCTCCACTTT
NA,TRBJ2-2,TRBV30,NA,CAWSVSVPGELFF,TGTGCCTGGAGTGTATCCGTCCCCGGGGAGCTGTTTTTT
NA,TRBJ2-6,TRBV29-1,NA,CSVLVSSGANVLTF,TGCAGCGTTTTGGTGAGCTCTGGGGCCAACGTCCTGACTTTC
TRBD1,TRBJ1-2,TRBV7-9,NA,CASSRDRGTRYTF,TGTGCCAGCAGCCGGGACAGGGGGACTCGCTACACCTTC
NA,TRBJ1-4,TRBV5-1,few,CASSLAGIATNEKLFF,TGCGCCAGCAGCTTGGCAGGGATTGCAACTAATGAAAAACTGTTTTTT
NA,TRBJ2-3,TRBV4-2,few,CASSQDWSDTQYF,TGTGCCAGCAGCCAAGATTGGAGCGATACGCAGTATTTT
NA,TRBJ1-1,TRBV28,NA,CASTRDAAGTMRAFF,TGTGCCAGCACCCGTGATGCGGCAGGGACCATGAGGGCTTTCTTT
NA,TRBJ1-4,TRBV20-1,few,CSARLRGGEKLFF,TGCAGTGCTAGACTCCGGGGCGGTGAAAAACTGTTTTTT
NA,TRBJ2-3,TRBV4-3,few,CASSQVTSTDTQYF,TGCGCCAGCAGCCAAGTAACCAGCACAGATACGCAGTATTTT
TRBD1,TRBJ2-5,TRBV10-3,few,CAISGQGGETQYF,TGTGCCATCAGTGGACAGGGGGGAGAGACCCAGTACTTC
TRBD1,TRBJ2-2,TRBV5-1,NA,CASSLQGQTNTGELFF,TGCGCCAGCAGCTTGCAGGGACAGACGAACACCGGGGAGCTGTTTTTT
TRBD1,TRBJ1-1,TRBV18,many,CASSPRGTGDTEAFF,TGTGCCAGCTCACCAAGGGGGACAGGGGACACTGAAGCTTTCTTT
TRBD1,TRBJ2-5,TRBV27,NA,CASSSETGAQETQYF,TGTGCCAGCAGTTCCGAGACAGGGGCGCAAGAGACCCAGTACTTC
NA,TRBJ2-7,TRBV6-5,NA,CASRKGLIYEQYF,TGTGCCAGCCGAAAGGGACTGATCTACGAGCAGTACTTC
NA,TRBJ1-5,TRBV4-1,NA,CASSQARPTNQPQHF,TGCGCCAGCAGCCAAGCCAGGCCGACGAATCAGCCCCAGCATTTT
NA,TRBJ2-2,TRBV7-9,few,CASSPSWPLNTGELFF,TGTGCCAGCAGCCCCTCGTGGCCATTGAACACCGGGGAGCTGTTTTTT
TRBD2,TRBJ2-1,TRBV14,few,CASSQGLAGNNEQFF,TGTGCCAGCAGCCAAGGGCTAGCGGGTAACAATGAGCAGTTCTTC
NA,TRBJ2-7,TRBV20-1,NA,CSAQHGGVQYF,TGCAGTGCACAGCACGGCGGCGTGCAGTACTTC
TRBD2,TRBJ2-6,TRBV5-6,many,CASSPGLSGANVLTF,TGTGCCAGCAGCCCGGGACTATCCGGGGCCAACGTCCTGACTTTC
NA,TRBJ2-1,TRBV5-1,NA,CASTKEGAGVEQFF,TGCGCCAGCACCAAGGAGGGGGCGGGGGTTGAGCAGTTCTTC
NA,TRBJ1-2,TRBV3-1,many,CASSQRGGYTF,TGTGCCAGCAGCCAAAGGGGTGGCTACACCTTC
TRBD1,TRBJ1-6,TRBV20-1,few,CSARDLGRGLSPLHF,TGCAGTGCTAGAGATCTGGGCAGGGGGCTTTCACCCCTCCACTTT
NA,TRBJ2-7,TRBV7-2,few,CASSLVRVSYEQYF,TGTGCCAGCAGCTTAGTCCGGGTCTCCTACGAGCAGTACTTC
NA,TRBJ1-2,TRBV6-1,NA,CASSEGIDIYGYTF,TGTGCCAGCAGTGAGGGGATAGATATCTATGGCTACACCTTC
NA,TRBJ2-5,TRBV7-2,NA,CASSLVRGTQETQYF,TGTGCCAGCAGCTTAGTTCGGGGCACCCAAGAGACCCAGTACTTC